The subject of this entry is one T cell receptor beta chain. A much larger clone lies a single base off, so this may be a read error. The data derive from a study of molecular identifiers for immune sequencing clone quantification. V was cut by 4 bases and J by 2 bases, with 11 bases left in between. There are 15 residues in the CDR3. The germline V gene encodes CDR1 SEHNR and CDR2 FQNEAQ (reference sequence). TCRdb reprocessed the PCR reads via MiXCR and lists one record per CDR3 protein. The profile covers approximately 320,000 distinct CDR3 sequences, with about 22% appearing a single time and 0.65% to 0.75% taken by the ten largest.

The chain joins TRBV7-9 to TRBJ2-2; D tentatively fits TRBD1 or TRBD2 (5 bases each). The receptor comes from a human donor in good health. Some libraries in this study had Jurkat cell RNA spiked in. Material for sequencing was naive CD8+ T cells from blood, with Jurkat cell RNA spiked in. The sample's subset: FACS-sorted CD8+CD4-CCR7+CD45RA+ naive T cells. The CDR3 DNA follows: TGTGCCAGCAGCTCCGGGACCAGAAACACCGGGGAGCTGTTTTTT. Amino acid sequence: CASSSGTRNTGELFF.